Listed below are T cell receptor beta chains from one sample, sequenced in a study of blood T cell repertoires in COVID-19. Here immunoSEQ multiplex PCR was the method, and the copy in TCRdb shows in-frame clones only, minus some. The profile shows approximately 70,000 clones, over 65% of them singletons. The sample consisted of peripheral blood. Source of these receptors: a woman between 70 and 85 years old with acute or convalescent COVID-19. CDR3s include the opening cysteine and the closing phenylalanine or tryptophan. D genes are given only for firm matches. Clone size is not always given. Where it is, it says once, few, many or a class for expanded clones.

TRBJ2-3	TRBV2	once	NA	TGTGCCAGCAGGAGTGCAGGGGATACGCAGTATTTT	CASRSAGDTQYF
TRBJ1-2	TRBV28	once	TRBD1	TGTGCCAGCAGTCTCGGACAGGGGGTTGTGGGCTACACCTTC	CASSLGQGVVGYTF
TRBJ1-2	TRBV20-1	NA	TRBD1	TGCAGTGCTGGACAGGACTATGGCTACACCTTC	CSAGQDYGYTF
TRBJ2-3	TRBV27	NA	TRBD1	TGTGCCAGCAGTTTATCGCTGGGACAGGGCACAGATACGCAGTATTTT	CASSLSLGQGTDTQYF
TRBJ2-5	TRBV2	NA	NA	TGTGCCAGCAGTGATTTCGACTTCCAAGAGACCCAGTACTTC	CASSDFDFQETQYF
TRBJ1-1	TRBV5-4	NA	TRBD1	TGTGCCAGCAGCATGCAGGGGGCGGGCACTGAAGCTTTCTTT	CASSMQGAGTEAFF
TRBJ2-1	TRBV19	NA	TRBD1	TGTGCCAGTAGTACAGGGCCGGGACAGGATCTTTACAATGAGCAGTTCTTC	CASSTGPGQDLYNEQFF
TRBJ1-5	TRBV28	few	TRBD1	TGTGCCAGCCTACTTACAACAGGGGGTAATCAGCCCCAGCATTTT	CASLLTTGGNQPQHF
TRBJ2-5	TRBV5-1	NA	TRBD2	TGCGCCAGCAGCCCTGGACTAGCGGGAGGGAAAGAGACCCAGTACTTC	CASSPGLAGGKETQYF
TRBJ2-7	TRBV30	NA	NA	TGTGCCTGGAGTGTGTCCAGGGGCTACGAGCAGTACTTC	CAWSVSRGYEQYF
TRBJ1-1	TRBV29-1	NA	NA	TGCAGCGCAAGCCGGGACTCCTTATTCTTT	CSASRDSLFF
TRBJ1-1	TRBV5-6	NA	NA	TGTGCCAGCACCGGGACAAGGGCTACTGAAGCTTTCTTT	CASTGTRATEAFF
TRBJ2-7	TRBV15	NA	TRBD1	TGTGCCACCAGCAGGGACAGGGCTCAGGACGAGCAGTACTTC	CATSRDRAQDEQYF
TRBJ2-7	TRBV5-6	NA	TRBD1	TGTGCCAGCAGCCTGGCCGGGGACAGGGATTACGAGCAGTACTTC	CASSLAGDRDYEQYF
TRBJ1-1	TRBV10-2	NA	TRBD1	TGCGCCACTAGACAGGGGAGTATGAACACTGAAGCTTTCTTT	CATRQGSMNTEAFF
TRBJ2-5	TRBV5-1	NA	TRBD1	TGCGCCAGCAGCTTGGAGTCCAGGGGGCAAGAGACCCAGTACTTC	CASSLESRGQETQYF
TRBJ1-2	TRBV7-9	NA	TRBD1	TGTGCCAGCAGCCTACAGCGCCGACAGGGCCACTATGGCTACACCTTC	CASSLQRRQGHYGYTF
TRBJ1-1	TRBV6-5	NA	NA	TGTGCCAGCAGTTTCTCTTTGGCGGGTGAAGCTTTCTTT	CASSFSLAGEAFF
TRBJ1-2	TRBV14	NA	TRBD1	TGTGCCAGCAGCCAAGATCGGGCACAGGGGAGCGCCTATGGCTACACCTTC	CASSQDRAQGSAYGYTF
TRBJ2-2	TRBV5-1	NA	NA	TGCGCCAGCAGCCAAAGCCCGGGGATGGACGGGGAGCTGTTTTTT	CASSQSPGMDGELFF
TRBJ2-1	TRBV27	NA	TRBD2	TGTGCCAGCAGTTTAAGCGGGAGAAGGAACAATGAGCAGTTCTTC	CASSLSGRRNNEQFF
TRBJ2-1	TRBV15	NA	TRBD2	TGTGCCACCAGCAGAGGGGGGGGTTACAATGAGCAGTTCTTC	CATSRGGGYNEQFF
TRBJ2-1	TRBV18	NA	TRBD1	TGTGCCAGCTCACCTACGGGACAGCTAGCCTACAATGAGCAGTTCTTC	CASSPTGQLAYNEQFF
TRBJ1-2	TRBV24-1	NA	NA	TGTGCCACCAGTGATTATGCAGGGTCGGGCTACACCTTC	CATSDYAGSGYTF
TRBJ2-7	TRBV10-2	few	TRBD1	TGCGCCACCGGGGGACAGGGAGCTTACGAGCAGTACTTC	CATGGQGAYEQYF
TRBJ1-2	TRBV6-1	NA	NA	TGTGCCAGCAGTGAATCTCGACAGGAGGTCCCCTACACCTTC	CASSESRQEVPYTF
TRBJ1-2	TRBV3-1/TRBV3-2	NA	TRBD1	TGTGCCAGCAGCGACGGACAGGGAGGAGAGGGCTACACCTTC	CASSDGQGGEGYTF
TRBJ2-7	TRBV6-2/TRBV6-3	NA	TRBD2	TGTGCCAGCAGTTATATTGCGGGAGGGCCCTACGAGCAGTACTTC	CASSYIAGGPYEQYF
TRBJ2-2	TRBV7-9	once	TRBD1	TGTGCCAGCGGGACAGGGGGCACCGGGGAGCTGTTTTTT	CASGTGGTGELFF
TRBJ2-7	TRBV7-9	NA	TRBD1	TGTGCCAGCAGCTTAGGGCTTGGGACAGGGGGGAAGCAGCGCTACGAGCAGTACTTC	CASSLGLGTGGKQRYEQYF
TRBJ2-2	TRBV10-3	NA	NA	TGTGCCATCAGGGAGTCCGCGAACACCGGGGAGCTGTTTTTT	CAIRESANTGELFF
TRBJ1-1	TRBV6-1	NA	TRBD1	TGTGCCAGCAGTGAAGATCCAGGGGGATGGACTGAAGCTTTCTTT	CASSEDPGGWTEAFF
TRBJ1-3	TRBV2	NA	NA	TGTGCCAGCAGTGAGAGATCTTCCTCTGGAAACACCATATATTTT	CASSERSSSGNTIYF
TRBJ2-2	TRBV6-5	few	TRBD1	TGTGCCAGCAGAGGACAGGGGGAAACCGGGGAGCTGTTTTTT	CASRGQGETGELFF
TRBJ1-4	TRBV7-2	NA	NA	TGTGCCAGCAGGCCTGGGGGCATTAATGAAAAACTGTTTTTT	CASRPGGINEKLFF
TRBJ2-7	TRBV28	NA	TRBD1	TGTGCCAGCAGGCTAGATCCGGGACAGAAAATTTACGAGCAGTACTTC	CASRLDPGQKIYEQYF
TRBJ1-2	TRBV18	NA	NA	TGTGCCAGCTCTCCACAGGCGGGGGGTGATGGCTACACCTTC	CASSPQAGGDGYTF
TRBJ2-1	TRBV19	few	TRBD1	TGTGCCAGTAGTACCCCCAGGACAGGGGGCAATGAGCAGTTCTTC	CASSTPRTGGNEQFF
TRBJ2-1	TRBV3-1/TRBV3-2	NA	NA	TGTGCCAGCAGCCATCCCGGAGGAGGTAGGTCTCCACATGAGCAGTTCTTC	CASSHPGGGRSPHEQFF
TRBJ2-1	TRBV15	NA	NA	TGTGCCACCAGGGCAGGAAGCTCCTACAATGAGCAGTTCTTC	CATRAGSSYNEQFF
TRBJ1-5	TRBV7-9	NA	NA	TGTGCCAGCAGCTTAGGTGGAGGGACTAGTAGCAATCAGCCCCAGCATTTT	CASSLGGGTSSNQPQHF
TRBJ1-1	TRBV28	NA	TRBD1	TGTGCCAGCAGCCGACCCGGGACAGTTAGAGAAGCTTTCTTT	CASSRPGTVREAFF
TRBJ1-2	TRBV6-6	NA	TRBD1	TGTGCCAGCAGTTACCGCGGTGACAGGGGCTATGGCTACACCTTC	CASSYRGDRGYGYTF